The clone carrying this T cell receptor beta chain was observed many times. The data stem from a study of regulatory T cells in long-lasting Graves disease. Unmatched junction bases numbered 13, after V lost 3 bases and J lost 6 bases. The germline gives CDR1 DFQATT, CDR2 SNEGSKA (reference sequence). The CDR3 sequence is 16 residues long. According to the study, TCR beta libraries were built with iRepertoire HTBI primers and CDR3-region Arm-PCR. TCRdb re-called the multiplex PCR reads with MiXCR, one entry per CDR3 protein. This sample has a few hundred thousand distinct CDR3 sequences; roughly a quarter occur once, and the top ten carry about a quarter. Regarding time point: persistent/refractory GD, antithyroid drugs over 5 years with positive TRAb. TCR sequences were obtained from RNA taken from PBMCs.

This specimen was peripheral blood mononuclear cells (PBMCs), taken when the disease was refractory, from a patient treated with antithyroid drugs. The receptor comes from a female donor with Graves disease. The chain is built from TRBV20-1 and TRBJ1-1; TRBD1 aligns across 10 bases. The CDR3 DNA reads as TGCAGTGCTAGTGGAGAGGGACAGGGGTTATATGCTGAAGCTTTCTTT. It specifies CSASGEGQGLYAEAFF.